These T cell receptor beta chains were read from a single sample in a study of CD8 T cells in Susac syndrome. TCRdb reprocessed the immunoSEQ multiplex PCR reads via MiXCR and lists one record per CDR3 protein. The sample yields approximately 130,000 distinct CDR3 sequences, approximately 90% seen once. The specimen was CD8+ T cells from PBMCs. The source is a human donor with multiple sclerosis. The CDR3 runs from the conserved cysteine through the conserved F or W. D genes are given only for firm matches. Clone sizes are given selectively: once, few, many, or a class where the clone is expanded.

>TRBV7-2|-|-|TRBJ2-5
TGTGCCAGCAGCTTAGTCTTTGGTGTTGAAGAGACCCAGTACTTC
CASSLVFGVEETQYF
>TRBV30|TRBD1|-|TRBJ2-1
TGTGCCCGCTCGACGGGACAGGGTTACAATGAGCAGTTCTTC
CARSTGQGYNEQFF
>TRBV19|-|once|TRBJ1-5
TGTGCCAGTAGTATTTTCAACACAGGGCTCAATCAGCCCCAGCATTTT
CASSIFNTGLNQPQHF
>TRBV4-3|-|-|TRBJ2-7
TGCGCCAGCAGCCAAGATCTCCAGGGCTACGAGCAGTACTTC
CASSQDLQGYEQYF
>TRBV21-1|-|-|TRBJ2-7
TGTGCCAGCAGCAGCTCGGACCGGGTGGTCTACGAGCAGTACTTC
CASSSSDRVVYEQYF
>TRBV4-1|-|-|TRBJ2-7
TGCGCCAGCAGCCAAGAGGGGGCCGGCTCCTACGAGCAGTACTTC
CASSQEGAGSYEQYF
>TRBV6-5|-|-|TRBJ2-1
TGTGCCAGCAGTTACTCACTCGAACCTGAGCAGTTCTTC
CASSYSLEPEQFF
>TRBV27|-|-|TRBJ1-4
TGTGCCAGCAGTTTAGGCGGGGTTGGTGAAAAACTGTTTTTT
CASSLGGVGEKLFF
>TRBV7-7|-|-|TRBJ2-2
TGTGCCAGCTCCTGGGCCGAGAACACCGGGGAGCTGTTTTTT
CASSWAENTGELFF
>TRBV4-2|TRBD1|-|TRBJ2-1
TGTGCCAGCAGCCAAGCGACAGGGGGCTCCGATGAGCAGTTCTTC
CASSQATGGSDEQFF
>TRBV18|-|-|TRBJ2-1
TGTGCCAGCTCACCAGGAGGATACGGCAATGAGCAGTTCTTC
CASSPGGYGNEQFF
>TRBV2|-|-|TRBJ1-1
TGTGCCAGCAGTGTAGCCGGGGGGCTCACTGAAGCTTTCTTT
CASSVAGGLTEAFF
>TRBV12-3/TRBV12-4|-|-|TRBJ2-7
TGTGCCAGCAGACTGACAGGTTACGAGCAGTACTTC
CASRLTGYEQYF
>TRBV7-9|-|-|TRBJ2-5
TGTGCCAGCAGCTTAGAGGTGACGATTGTGGGGACCCAGTACTTC
CASSLEVTIVGTQYF
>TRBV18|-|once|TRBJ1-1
TGTGCCAGCTCACCAGGGGCAGGGATGTGGACTGAAGCTTTCTTT
CASSPGAGMWTEAFF
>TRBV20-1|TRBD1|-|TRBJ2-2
TGCAGTGCTAGAACAGGGGATATGACCGGGGAGCTGTTTTTT
CSARTGDMTGELFF
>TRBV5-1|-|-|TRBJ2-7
TGCGCCAGCAGCCCAGGACTCGGCCTCTCCTACGAGCAGTACTTC
CASSPGLGLSYEQYF
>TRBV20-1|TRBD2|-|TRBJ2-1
TGCAGTGCTTACCTAGCGGACTACAATGAGCAGTTCTTC
CSAYLADYNEQFF
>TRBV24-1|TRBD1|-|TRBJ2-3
TGTGCCACCAGTGATTTAGGGACAGGCAAGACAGATACGCAGTATTTT
CATSDLGTGKTDTQYF
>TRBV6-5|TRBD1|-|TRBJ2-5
TGTGCCAGCAGTATGGGGACAGAAGAGACCCAGTACTTC
CASSMGTEETQYF
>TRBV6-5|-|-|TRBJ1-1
TGTGCCAGCAGTTACTCGAGCAGGGAGGAGGCTTTCTTT
CASSYSSREEAFF
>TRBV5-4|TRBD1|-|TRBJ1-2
TGTGCCAGCAGCTTGGACCTTGCAGGGGGATCTGGCTACACCTTC
CASSLDLAGGSGYTF
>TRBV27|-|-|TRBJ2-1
TGTGCCAGCAGTTTATTAAGCACCATCCTCGCCTCGGACAATGAGCAGTTCTTC
CASSLLSTILASDNEQFF
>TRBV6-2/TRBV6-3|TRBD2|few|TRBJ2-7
TGTGCCACCACGGGACTAGCGGACTACGAGCAGTACTTC
CATTGLADYEQYF
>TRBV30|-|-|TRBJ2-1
TGTGCCTGGGGGACCGATAGCAATGAGCAGTTCTTC
CAWGTDSNEQFF
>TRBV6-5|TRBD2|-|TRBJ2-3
TGTGCCAGCAGTGGGAGGGTAGCAGATACGCAGTATTTT
CASSGRVADTQYF
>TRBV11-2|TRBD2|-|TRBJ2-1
TGTGCCAGCAGCTTCTCTAGCGGGAGCGGGCATGAGCAGTTCTTC
CASSFSSGSGHEQFF
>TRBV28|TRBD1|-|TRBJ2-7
TGTGCCAGCAGTTTAAGGCCGACAGGGGTCGACTACGAGCAGTACTTC
CASSLRPTGVDYEQYF
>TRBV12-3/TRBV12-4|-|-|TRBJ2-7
TGTGCCAGCACCCAGACATCCCACGAGCAGTACTTC
CASTQTSHEQYF
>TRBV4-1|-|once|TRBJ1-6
TGCGCCAGCAGGCTTCAGGGAGGGAGTAATTCACCCCTCCACTTT
CASRLQGGSNSPLHF
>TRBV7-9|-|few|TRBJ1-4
TGTGCCAGCAGCCCCTACCCCGAAGGCAGGATTAATGAAAAACTGTTTTTT
CASSPYPEGRINEKLFF
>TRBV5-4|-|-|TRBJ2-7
TGTGCCAGCAGAAACAATGAGGACCACGAGCAGTACTTC
CASRNNEDHEQYF
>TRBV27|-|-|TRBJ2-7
TGTGCCAGCGCGGCAGGGAGCTCCTACGAGCAGTACTTC
CASAAGSSYEQYF
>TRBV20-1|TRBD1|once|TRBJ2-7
TGCAGTGCTCCGGGACAGGGAAACTACGAGCAGTACTTC
CSAPGQGNYEQYF
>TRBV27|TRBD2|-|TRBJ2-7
TGTGCCAGCAGTTTTCTAGCGGGCCACGAGCAGTACTTC
CASSFLAGHEQYF
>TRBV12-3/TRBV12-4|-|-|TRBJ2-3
TGTGCCAGCAGTTTAGTCTGGGGGAGTCCAGATACGCAGTATTTT
CASSLVWGSPDTQYF
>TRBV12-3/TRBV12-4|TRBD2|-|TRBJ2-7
TGTGCCAGCAGCCCCCTGGGGGCTACTAGCGGGAGGGCCCCCTACGAGCAGTACTTC
CASSPLGATSGRAPYEQYF
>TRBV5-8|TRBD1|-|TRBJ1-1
TGTGCCAGCAGCCCGGGGGACAGGGGAATTTACACTGAAGCTTTCTTT
CASSPGDRGIYTEAFF
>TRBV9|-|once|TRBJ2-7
TGTGCCAGCAGCGCCGGATACCCGGGATACGAGCAGTACTTC
CASSAGYPGYEQYF
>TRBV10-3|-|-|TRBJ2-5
TGTGCCATCAGTGAGGGAGGGACAACTCAAGAGACCCAGTACTTC
CAISEGGTTQETQYF
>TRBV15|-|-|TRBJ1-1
TGTGCCACCAGCAGGGACAGAGCCGTGAACACTGAAGCTTTCTTT
CATSRDRAVNTEAFF
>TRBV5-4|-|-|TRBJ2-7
TGTGCCACCCGGGATGGGTACGAGCAGTACTTC
CATRDGYEQYF
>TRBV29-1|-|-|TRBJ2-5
TGCAGCTTTACAATGGGTTCGAGGGAGACCCAGTACTTC
CSFTMGSRETQYF
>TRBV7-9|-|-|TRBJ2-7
TGTGCCAGCAGCTTCCAGGGGAGCAACGAGCAGTACTTC
CASSFQGSNEQYF
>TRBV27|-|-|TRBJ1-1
TGTGCCAGCAGTTTACAAAGGTTTGACGTGGACACTGAAGCTTTCTTT
CASSLQRFDVDTEAFF
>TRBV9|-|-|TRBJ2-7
TGTGCCAGCAGCGTAGCTACTGGCCTTAGCTCCTACGAGCAGTACTTC
CASSVATGLSSYEQYF
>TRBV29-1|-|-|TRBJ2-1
TGCGGGGGTGTGGGGGATTACAATGAGCAGTTCTTC
CGGVGDYNEQFF
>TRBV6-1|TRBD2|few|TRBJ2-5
TGTGCCAGCAGCTACAATGGACTAGCGGGAGAGACCCAGTACTTC
CASSYNGLAGETQYF
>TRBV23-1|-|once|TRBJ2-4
TGCGCCAGCACCCCCGAACCCAAAAACATTCAGTACTTC
CASTPEPKNIQYF
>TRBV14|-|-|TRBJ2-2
TGTGCCACCACTCCCATTCCGAACACCGGGGAGCTGTTTTTT
CATTPIPNTGELFF
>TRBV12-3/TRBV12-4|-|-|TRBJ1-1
TGTGCCAGCCGAATACAGGGTACTGAAGCTTTCTTT
CASRIQGTEAFF
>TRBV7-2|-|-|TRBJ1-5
TGTGCCAGCAGCTTAAAAGCTGGCAGGGCCCCAGTTTTACATCAGCCCCAGCATTTT
CASSLKAGRAPVLHQPQHF
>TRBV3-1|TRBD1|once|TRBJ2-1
TGTGCCAGCAGCCAAGTAGGGACAGTCGTCGAACAGTTCTTC
CASSQVGTVVEQFF
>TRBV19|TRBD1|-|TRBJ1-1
TGTGCCAGTAGAAGACAGGGAAGAGCTTTCTTT
CASRRQGRAFF
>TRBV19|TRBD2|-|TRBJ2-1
TGTGCCAGTAGTATACCCTCACTAGCGATTTCCTACAATGAGCAGTTCTTC
CASSIPSLAISYNEQFF
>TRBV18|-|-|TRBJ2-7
TGTGCCAGCTCACTAGTCGCCGAGCAACCCTACGAGCAGTACTTC
CASSLVAEQPYEQYF
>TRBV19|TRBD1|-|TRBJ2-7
TGTGCCAGTAGTCCGGGACAGGGGCTTTACTACGAGCAGTACTTC
CASSPGQGLYYEQYF
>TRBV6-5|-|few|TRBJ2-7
TGTGCCAGCAGCTGGACCGACGGCTACGAGCAGTACTTC
CASSWTDGYEQYF
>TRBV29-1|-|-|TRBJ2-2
TGCAGCGTTGCCGCGAACACCGGGGAGCTGTTTTTT
CSVAANTGELFF
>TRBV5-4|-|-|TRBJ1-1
TGTGCCAGCAGCTTGAAACCCACTGAAGCTTTCTTT
CASSLKPTEAFF